The 17 T cell receptor beta chains given below trace back to one sample, sequenced in a study of blood T cell repertoires in COVID-19. The repertoire was sequenced with immunoSEQ multiplex PCR; TCRdb's copy has only in-frame clones and lacks some. The sample records fewer than 200,000 clones, about 79% being singletons. The sample consisted of peripheral blood. The receptors originated from a woman in her sixties or seventies with acute or convalescent COVID-19.

The chain uses TRBV5-1 and TRBJ2-3; maybe TRBD2 (5 bases). Trimming pared 4 bases from V and 1 base from J, leaving 16 bases between. The CDR3 sequence is 16 residues long. CDR1 is SGHRS and CDR2 is YFSETQ in the germline V gene. This CDR3 reads CASSRAVGVGTDTQYF. The CDR3 DNA reads as TGCGCCAGCAGCCGGGCCGTCGGGGTCGGCACAGATACGCAGTATTTT. Full variable domain (missing parts from reference TRBV5-1 and TRBJ2-3): KAGVTQTPRYLIKTRGQQVTLSCSPISGHRSVSWYQQTPGQGLQFLFEYFSETQRNKGNFPGRFSGRQFSNSRSEMNVSTLELGDSALYLCASSRAVGVGTDTQYFGPGTRLTVL.

This clone was counted once. V gene TRBV9 combines with J gene TRBJ1-6, with 8 bases aligning to TRBD1. This CDR3 comprises 15 residues. With V trimmed by 4 bases and J by 7 bases, 7 bases remained unmatched. Germline loops: CDR1 SGDLS, CDR2 YYNGEE. The CDR3 bases are TGTGCCAGCAGCACTTGGACAGGGAGGAATTCACCCCTCCACTTT. This gives the protein CASSTWTGRNSPLHF.

V and J are TRBV5-1 and TRBJ2-7, with 9 bases matching TRBD2. This CDR3 has 15 residues. Trimming at V came to 3 bases and at J to 3 bases, leaving 7 bases not matched to a gene. Germline CDR1 reads SGHRS; CDR2 reads YFSETQ. In DNA, the CDR3 is TGCGCCAGCAGCTCCGGGACTAGCAGTCTCTACGAGCAGTACTTC. It yields the protein CASSSGTSSLYEQYF.

The rearrangement joins TRBV5-1 to TRBJ1-1, with D unresolved. The CDR3 sequence is 13 residues long. Trimming stripped 4 bases from V and 4 bases from J, with 11 bases between. Per the germline V gene, CDR1 is SGHRS and CDR2 is YFSETQ. Here the CDR3 reads CASSPNSGTEAFF. For the CDR3, the DNA is TGCGCCAGCAGCCCGAATTCGGGCACTGAAGCTTTCTTT.

The chain couples TRBV27 to TRBJ1-5, with TRBD1 matching over 7 bases. The CDR3 is made up of 14 amino acids. The germline CDR1 and CDR2 sequences are MNHEY and SMNVEV (reference sequence). Unmatched junction bases numbered 5, after V lost 5 bases and J lost 4 bases. CDR3 sequence (DNA): TGTGCCAGCAGTCGGAGGGACAGTAATCAGCCCCAGCATTTT. Translated, it gives CASSRRDSNQPQHF.

The genes are TRBV24-1 and TRBJ1-2; D is uncertain. Per the germline V gene, CDR1 is KGHDR and CDR2 is SFDVKD. V lost 2 bases, J lost 4 bases, and 10 bases lay in between. CDR3 length: 14 residues. The DNA of the CDR3 is TGTGCCACCAGTGATTCAAGGTCGGGCTATGGCTACACCTTC. Its protein is CATSDSRSGYGYTF.

The V and J genes are TRBV18 and TRBJ2-7; tentatively, D is TRBD2 (5 bases). The CDR3 contains 13 residues. Germline V CDR1 and CDR2: KGHSH, LQKENI. V lost 2 bases and J 4 bases, leaving 9 bases between the germline ends. CDR3 protein: CASSPETGYEQYF. The CDR3 DNA reads TGTGCCAGCTCACCAGAGACGGGGTACGAGCAGTACTTC.

This clone came up a few times. The V call is TRBV15, the J call TRBJ2-5; possibly TRBD1 for D (6 bases). Germline V gene lookup returns CDR1 LNHNV and CDR2 YYDKDF (reference sequence). CDR3 size: 16 residues. The V and J ends lost 3 bases and 3 bases respectively, with 17 bases between them. CDR3 DNA sequence: TGTGCCACCAGCAGGGGGGCTAGTATATCGGAAGAGACCCAGTACTTC. This gives the protein CATSRGASISEETQYF.

This clone was observed a handful of times. The rearrangement joins TRBV10-2 to TRBJ2-1; tentative D call: TRBD2 (5 bases). This CDR3 is 13 amino acids long. Germline V gene lookup returns CDR1 WSHSY and CDR2 SAAADI. Trimming took 8 bases from V and 0 from J, leaving 8 bases between them. CDR3 sequence (DNA): TGCGCCAGCGAGCGGTCCTCCTACAATGAGCAGTTCTTC. Translated, it gives CASERSSYNEQFF.

This chain uses TRBV12-5 with TRBJ2-7; perhaps TRBD1 as D (6 bases). The CDR3 consists of 16 residues. CDR1 and CDR2 (germline): LGHNT, FRNRAP. The germline V and J ends were trimmed by 0 bases and 2 bases, with 14 bases remaining between them. DNA of the CDR3: TGTGCTAGTGGTTTGGTAGTGGACAGATTAGCCTACGAGCAGTACTTC. Residues: CASGLVVDRLAYEQYF.

The chain is built from TRBV2 and TRBJ1-2; D is unclear. V lost 6 bases and J lost 4, with 9 bases in between. The CDR3 is 12 residues long. Per germline, CDR1 SNHLY and CDR2 FYNNEI. The CDR3 loop is CASSADIYGYTF. The CDR3 DNA follows: TGTGCCAGCAGCGCCGACATCTATGGCTACACCTTC.

This chain joins TRBV6-5 and TRBJ1-1, with D unresolved. Germline assignment: CDR1 MNHEY and CDR2 SVGAGI. Trimming removed 11 bases at V and 1 base at J, with 11 bases between. The CDR3 contains 12 residues. Written as DNA, the CDR3 is TGTGCCGCCGGCAGCGGGAACACTGAAGCTTTCTTT. It translates to CAAGSGNTEAFF.

The genes are TRBV6-1 and TRBJ1-5; the D is unclear. The germline V and J ends were trimmed by 2 bases and 6 bases, with 11 bases remaining between them. The CDR3 totals 14 residues. CDR1 MNHNS and CDR2 SASEGT come from the germline V gene. CDR3 DNA sequence: TGTGCCAGCAGTGAATCTCTCACTATTCAGCCCCAGCATTTT. This translates into CASSESLTIQPQHF.

The chain has TRBV10-3 and TRBJ2-2, with 12 bases identical to TRBD2. Germline V lookup: CDR1 ENHRY, CDR2 SYGVKD. The length of the CDR3 is 16 residues. V shed 10 bases, J shed 6 bases, and the junction held 12 bases outside the gene matches. The CDR3 DNA reads TGTGCCACTTCGACTAGCGGGAGAGGAACACCCGGGGAGCTGTTTTTT. It specifies CATSTSGRGTPGELFF.

This rearrangement joins TRBV27 to TRBJ1-6; 8 nucleotides agree with TRBD1. The germline gives CDR1 MNHEY, CDR2 SMNVEV (reference sequence). The CDR3 extends over 13 amino acids. Losses at the gene ends were 8 bases for V and 10 bases for J; bases not matched to a gene: 7. CDR3 loop: CASRQGIRSPLHF. The CDR3 nucleotides read TGTGCCAGCCGACAGGGGATTAGATCACCCCTCCACTTT.

The chain links TRBV5-1 to TRBJ2-2, with 7 bases aligning to TRBD1. Per the germline V gene, CDR1 is SGHRS and CDR2 is YFSETQ. Trimming cost V 4 bases and J 1 base; bases outside gene matches: 4. The CDR3 extends over 15 amino acids. In nucleotides, the CDR3 is TGCGCCAGCAGCCCAGGGGGTATGAACACCGGGGAGCTGTTTTTT. Residues: CASSPGGMNTGELFF.

The rearrangement uses TRBV7-9 and TRBJ1-2; D perhaps matches TRBD1 (5 bases). V was cut by 5 bases and J by 7 bases, with 14 bases left in between. The CDR3 is 13 residues long. From germline, CDR1 is SEHNR and CDR2 FQNEAQ (reference sequence). CDR3 in amino acids: CASSLGPQGGYTF. DNA of the CDR3: TGTGCCAGCAGCCTGGGGCCCCAGGGTGGCTACACCTTC. Full variable domain (missing parts from reference TRBV7-9 and TRBJ1-2): DTGVSQNPRHKITKRGQNVTFRCDPISEHNRLYWYRQTLGQGPEFLTYFQNEAQLEKSRLLSDRFSAERPKGSFSTLEIQRTEQGDSAMYLCASSLGPQGGYTFGSGTRLTVV.